Below are 7 T cell receptor beta chains sequenced from a single sample in a study of breast tumors, draining lymph nodes, adjacent tissues. MiXCR, applied by TCRdb to the multiplex PCR reads, yields one record per CDR3 protein. The sample has some 200,000 distinct CDR3 sequences, 25% to 40% seen once; the top ten hold more than 4%. Breast cancer patients provided tissue from their axillary draining lymph nodes. Sequenced material: axillary lymph node tissue. The receptors shown here come from a female donor with breast cancer. Some clones in this sample may be carry-over from other donors' samples.

V usage is TRBV11-2 and J usage is TRBJ2-1, with a weak D call TRBD2 (6 bases). The CDR3 runs 16 residues. Trimming took 2 bases from V and 0 from J, leaving 11 bases between them. The V gene's germline CDR1 is SGHAT and CDR2 FQNNGV. The CDR3 here is CASSLFLAASYNEQFF. CDR3 coding DNA: TGTGCCAGCAGCTTATTTTTAGCGGCCTCCTACAATGAGCAGTTCTTC.

As to this clonotype: A much larger clone differs by one base, so this may be a read error. V gene TRBV6-2 or TRBV6-3 combines with J gene TRBJ1-5; D not resolved. Trimming stripped 5 bases from V and 7 bases from J, with 18 bases between. The CDR3 is made up of 15 amino acids. From germline, CDR1 is MNHEY and CDR2 SVGEGT. CDR3 amino acids: CASSHEPPEEQPQHF. The CDR3 DNA is TGTGCCAGCAGTCACGAGCCACCCGAAGAACAGCCCCAGCATTTT.

Notes on this clonotype: The junction does not match germline at one end; this may be a read error. V is TRBV29-1 and J is TRBJ2-1, with a weak D call TRBD2 (6 bases). The CDR3 covers 15 residues. Germline CDR1 reads SQVTM; CDR2 reads ANQGSEA. CDR3 DNA: TGTGCCAGTAGTACGGGGCTAGCGCACTACAATGAGCAGTTCTTC. Translated: CASSTGLAHYNEQFF.

This chain links TRBV6-6 with TRBJ2-7, with TRBD2 matching over 11 bases. The V gene end was trimmed by 9 bases and the J gene end by 7 bases; junction bases not matched to a gene: 17. The CDR3 spans 16 residues. Germline V gives CDR1 MNHNY, CDR2 SVGAGI (reference sequence). Written as DNA, the CDR3 is TGTGCCAGTTCCCCACCCACTAGCGGGAGAGCTAAAGAGCAGTACTTC. Translating it yields CASSPPTSGRAKEQYF.

This chain joins TRBV10-1 and TRBJ2-7; a possible D gene is TRBD1 (6 bases). CDR1 and CDR2 from the germline V gene are WNHNN and SYGVQD (reference sequence). This CDR3 is built from 12 residues. Trimming took 10 bases from V and 4 from J, leaving 14 bases between them. The CDR3 here is CATATGFYEQYF. In nucleotides, the CDR3 is TGCGCCACCGCAACAGGGTTTTACGAGCAGTACTTC.

This clonotype was seen ten or more times. The chain is built from TRBV20-1 and TRBJ1-2; maybe TRBD1 (5 bases). Germline CDR1 DFQATT, CDR2 SNEGSKA (reference sequence). V lost 3 bases, J lost 3 bases, and 8 bases lay in between. The CDR3 totals 12 residues. The CDR3 DNA sequence: TGCAGTGCTAGTCTAGGGGACTATGGCTACACCTTC. It specifies CSASLGDYGYTF.

The count of this clonotype is one. The J gene is TRBJ1-4, the V gene TRBV27; no reliable D call. The germline CDR1 and CDR2 sequences are MNHEY and SMNVEV (reference sequence). The V end lost 4 bases, the J end lost 5 bases, and 11 bases lay between the germline ends. There are 14 residues in the CDR3. The CDR3 region is CASSYSPSNEKLFF. In DNA, the CDR3 is TGTGCCAGCAGTTACAGCCCCAGCAATGAAAAACTGTTTTTT.